What follows is one T cell receptor beta chain and its context. There is no known antigen for this receptor. One base away there is no much larger clone; base qualities are not given. The data originate from a study of T cell changes during pregnancy in multiple sclerosis (dated by TCRdb to 2018 to 2020). Study-level background: In women with multiple sclerosis, the researchers looked at how the T cell repertoire shifted as pregnancy progressed.

The library came from the immunoSEQ multiplex PCR assay. TCRdb limited this immuneACCESS table to in-frame rearrangements with V and J called. A share of clones is missing; checked studies link under half to unresolved V genes, and the rest is unexplained. The sample table records 65,000 to 85,000 clones; under 95% of these occur just once. More than 1.1% of the sample belongs to the ten largest clones. The sample was peripheral blood, taken after pregnancy. The TCR sequence derives from a female donor with multiple sclerosis, enrolled in a pregnancy study.

The nucleotides are TGTGCCACCGGGAACCCACAGTTAACTAATGAAAAACTGTTTTTT. The resulting protein is CATGNPQLTNEKLFF. The rearrangement joined TRBV6-5 to TRBJ1-4; the D gene cannot be resolved reliably. Trimming at the junction amounts to 10 bases on V and 1 base on J, and the germline ends lie 16 bases apart. Its CDR3 holds 15 amino acids, cysteine through phenylalanine. The sequence is cut down to CDR3 DNA, 45 bases in frame from base 1. For CDR1 and CDR2, the germline V gene lists MNHEY and SVGAGI.